This TCR beta chain was documented in a study of regulatory T cells in long-lasting Graves disease. Study-level findings and limits: TRBV28, TRBJ1-2 and TRBJ2-5 emerged as the favored segments in persistent disease.

Library construction for TCR beta used iRepertoire HTBI primers and Arm-PCR of CDR3 regions. TCRdb reprocessed the multiplex PCR reads with MiXCR, giving one entry per CDR3 protein. The data contain over 350,000 distinct CDR3 sequences, 14% of them singletons. Noted time point: newly diagnosed GD, antithyroid drugs for less than 3 months. There was RNA extracted from PBMCs, and the TCR library was made from it. Germline values: CDR1 KGHDR, CDR2 SFDVKD. After removal of 2 bases from V and 2 bases from J, the junction contained 9 bases not matched to a gene. This CDR3 is built from 19 residues. This clonotype was detected a few times. As yet, its antigen is unknown. These records were also assigned to another study, of T cells in Graves' hyperthyroidism and ophthalmopathy.

Sequencing was performed on peripheral blood mononuclear cells (PBMCs), taken at new diagnosis, from a patient treated with antithyroid drugs. The chain is built from TRBV24-1 and TRBJ2-4, with 12 bases lining up with TRBD1. The TCR originated in a woman in her 50s with Graves disease. CDR3 residues: CATSDSGTGGEISKNIQYF. The DNA of the CDR3 is TGTGCCACCAGTGATTCCGGGACAGGGGGCGAAATCTCCAAAAACATTCAGTACTTC.